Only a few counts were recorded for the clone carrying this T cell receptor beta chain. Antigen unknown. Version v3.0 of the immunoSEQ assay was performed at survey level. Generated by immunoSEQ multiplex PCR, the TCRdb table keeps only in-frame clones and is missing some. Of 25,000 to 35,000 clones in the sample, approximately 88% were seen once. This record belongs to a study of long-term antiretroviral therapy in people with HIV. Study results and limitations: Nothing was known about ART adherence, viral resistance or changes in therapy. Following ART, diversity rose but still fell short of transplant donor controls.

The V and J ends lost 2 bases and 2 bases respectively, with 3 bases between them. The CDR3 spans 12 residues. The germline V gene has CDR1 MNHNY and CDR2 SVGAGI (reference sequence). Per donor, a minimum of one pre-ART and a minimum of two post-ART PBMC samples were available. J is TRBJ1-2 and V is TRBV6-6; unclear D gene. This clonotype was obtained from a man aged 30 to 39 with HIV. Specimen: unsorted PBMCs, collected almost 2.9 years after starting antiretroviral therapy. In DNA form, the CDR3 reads TGTGCCAGCAGTTACCCCAACTATGGCTACACCTTC. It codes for CASSYPNYGYTF.